These 30 T cell receptor beta chains came from one sample sequenced in a study of beta chain features in type 1 diabetes. The investigators reverse transcribed all of the isolated RNA, so they sequenced expressed TCRB transcripts. Libraries were prepared by immunoSEQ multiplex PCR; TCRdb keeps only in-frame clonotypes and omits some of them. The table records 130,000 to 150,000 clones, under 60% of them present only once. Sequences were obtained from Tregs from blood. These receptors all come from a man aged 18-30 years in good health.

The chain carries TRBV27 and TRBJ1-3; 8 bases fit TRBD1. CDR1 and CDR2 from the germline V gene are MNHEY and SMNVEV (reference sequence). Losses at the gene ends were 4 bases for V and 1 base for J; bases not matched to a gene: 6. This CDR3 comprises 16 residues. CDR3 loop: CASSSRTGRSGNTIYF. The CDR3 DNA reads as TGTGCCAGCAGTTCGCGGACAGGGCGATCTGGAAACACCATATATTTT.

This chain connects TRBV2 to TRBJ1-2; 7 positions match TRBD1. Losses at the gene ends were 5 bases for V and 3 bases for J; bases not matched to a gene: 6. The CDR3 length is 14 residues. The germline V gene has CDR1 SNHLY and CDR2 FYNNEI. The CDR3 DNA is TGTGCCAGCAGTAACGGACAGGTTTACTATGGCTACACCTTC. It translates to CASSNGQVYYGYTF.

The chain carries TRBV5-1 and TRBJ2-2; tentatively, D is TRBD1 (5 bases). This CDR3 is 13 amino acids long. With 3 bases removed from V and 3 bases from J, the gap between germline ends came to 6 bases. Germline CDR1 SGHRS, CDR2 YFSETQ. CDR3: CASSWTYTGELFF. The CDR3 DNA reads TGCGCCAGCAGCTGGACATACACCGGGGAGCTGTTTTTT.

Only a few counts were recorded for this clone. V is TRBV7-9 and J is TRBJ2-5; 10 bases are a match to TRBD2. The germline V gene has CDR1 SEHNR and CDR2 FQNEAQ (reference sequence). V shed 5 bases and J 5 bases; nucleotides not matched to a gene: 8. This CDR3 is built from 15 residues. CDR3 region: CASSPERGGVETQYF. DNA for the CDR3: TGTGCCAGCAGCCCCGAGCGGGGGGGCGTGGAGACCCAGTACTTC. Full variable domain (rest looked up from reference TRBV7-9 and TRBJ2-5): DTGVSQNPRHKITKRGQNVTFRCDPISEHNRLYWYRQTLGQGPEFLTYFQNEAQLEKSRLLSDRFSAERPKGSFSTLEIQRTEQGDSAMYLCASSPERGGVETQYFGPGTRLLVL.

This rearrangement joins TRBV9 to TRBJ2-7, with 7 bases fitting TRBD1. The CDR3 covers 14 residues. V lost 5 bases and J lost 2; bases outside the gene matches: 7. Per germline, CDR1 SGDLS and CDR2 YYNGEE. CDR3 region: CASSRTGGPYEQYF. CDR3 in DNA: TGTGCCAGCAGTCGGACAGGTGGCCCCTACGAGCAGTACTTC.

This clone appeared a few times. J is TRBJ1-4 and V is TRBV7-2; 7 bases line up with TRBD1. CDR3 size: 16 residues. CDR1 is SGHTA and CDR2 is FQGNSA in the germline V gene. The ends lost 5 bases at V and 2 bases at J; junction bases unmatched: 8. The CDR3 region is CASSTDPTGTNEKLFF. CDR3 DNA: TGTGCCAGCAGCACAGACCCGACAGGGACTAATGAAAAACTGTTTTTT.

The gene calls are TRBV15 and TRBJ2-1; 7 nucleotides line up with TRBD1. Germline-derived CDR1 and CDR2 are LNHNV and YYDKDF (reference sequence). V was pared by 3 bases and J by 5 bases, with 4 bases of the junction left unmatched. CDR3 length: 14 amino acids. The CDR3 spells CATSSRGFDNEQFF. The CDR3 DNA is TGTGCCACCAGCAGCAGGGGGTTTGACAATGAGCAGTTCTTC.

V usage is TRBV28 and J usage is TRBJ1-1; no reliable D call. The CDR3 has 13 residues. CDR1 and CDR2 from the germline V gene are MDHEN and SYDVKM. With 1 base removed from V and 10 bases from J, the gap between germline ends came to 13 bases. CDR3 in DNA: TGTGCCAGCAGTTTATTTGCCCAAGCACGAGCTTTCTTT. Amino acids: CASSLFAQARAFF.

The chain is built from TRBV7-2 and TRBJ2-4; tentative D call: TRBD2 (6 bases). Trimming took 1 base from V and 7 from J, leaving 14 bases between them. CDR3 size: 15 residues. The V gene's germline CDR1 is SGHTA and CDR2 FQGNSA. CDR3 coding DNA: TGTGCCAGCAGCTTAGTATGGCAGGGAGGCAACATTCAGTACTTC. This gives the protein CASSLVWQGGNIQYF.

This clone was picked up one time. The chain couples TRBV2 to TRBJ2-3, with 9 bases aligning to TRBD1. Germline lookup yields CDR1 SNHLY and CDR2 FYNNEI. This CDR3 is built from 15 residues. V gave up 6 bases and J gave up 5 bases; unmatched junction bases: 9. The CDR3 DNA reads as TGTGCCAGCAGGGGCCGGACAGGGGTGGGAGATACGCAGTATTTT. As protein: CASRGRTGVGDTQYF.

V usage is TRBV18 and J usage is TRBJ1-1; maybe TRBD1 (6 bases). CDR1 KGHSH and CDR2 LQKENI come from the germline V gene. There are 13 residues in the CDR3. Trimming stripped 6 bases from V and 3 bases from J, with 11 bases between. The CDR3 here is CASSQQGYTEAFF. CDR3 coding DNA: TGTGCCAGCTCGCAACAGGGCTACACTGAAGCTTTCTTT.

The chain links TRBV5-5 to TRBJ2-7, with 12 bases lining up with TRBD1. V lost 2 bases, J lost 2 bases, and 11 bases stayed unmatched. CDR3 size: 18 residues. Germline CDR1 and CDR2: SGHKS and YYEKEE (reference sequence). The CDR3: CASSFLGTGGRMAYEQYF. CDR3 coding DNA: TGTGCCAGCAGCTTCTTGGGGACAGGGGGCAGGATGGCCTACGAGCAGTACTTC.

This clone was detected a few times. The chain uses TRBV7-2 and TRBJ1-2; 11 bases are shared with TRBD1. CDR3 length equals 15 residues. The V gene's germline CDR1 is SGHTA and CDR2 FQGNSA. Unmatched junction bases numbered 6, after V lost 1 base and J lost 8 bases. Here the CDR3 DNA reads TGTGCCAGCAGCTTAGGAGGACAGGGGGCCGGCGGCTACACCTTC. Translated, it gives CASSLGGQGAGGYTF.

This chain uses TRBV5-1 with TRBJ2-1; TRBD1 matches at 7 bases. Germline CDR1 SGHRS, CDR2 YFSETQ. J gave up 1 base and V 0 bases, and 1 base lay outside the gene matches. This CDR3 spans 15 amino acids. The CDR3 loop reads CASSLAGQSYNEQFF. The DNA of the CDR3 is TGCGCCAGCAGCTTGGCGGGACAGTCCTACAATGAGCAGTTCTTC.

The chain is built from TRBV10-3 and TRBJ2-7; 9 bases fit TRBD1. With V trimmed by 11 bases and J by 5 bases, 10 bases remained unmatched. This CDR3 has 13 residues. Germline assignment: CDR1 ENHRY and CDR2 SYGVKD. This CDR3 is CASLGTGNNEQYF. The CDR3 nucleotides are TGTGCCTCCCTCGGGACAGGGAACAACGAGCAGTACTTC.

V usage is TRBV4-2 and J usage is TRBJ2-5; perhaps TRBD1 as D (5 bases). The ends were cut back, 6 bases at V and 0 bases at J, with 14 bases in the middle. The CDR3 length is 15 residues. The germline V gene encodes CDR1 LGHNA and CDR2 YNFKEQ. The CDR3 nucleotides read TGTGCCAGCAGTCTAGAGACAGCTAACCAAGAGACCCAGTACTTC. Translated, it gives CASSLETANQETQYF.

The chain joins TRBV28 to TRBJ2-7, with a weak D call TRBD2 (7 bases). This CDR3 comprises 16 residues. The V and J ends lost 5 bases and 0 bases respectively, with 17 bases between them. Germline V lookup: CDR1 MDHEN, CDR2 SYDVKM. The CDR3 DNA is TGTGCCAGCAGTAGCCCGTGGGGGGGCGGCTCCTACGAGCAGTACTTC. Translation gives CASSSPWGGGSYEQYF.

This chain uses TRBV7-2 with TRBJ2-2; D is unresolved. CDR3 length equals 14 residues. V was clipped by 6 bases and J by 5 bases, with 13 bases between them. CDR1 is SGHTA and CDR2 is FQGNSA in the germline V gene. The CDR3 DNA is TGTGCCAGCAGACCGAACTTTCCTACCGGGGAGCTGTTTTTT. This codes for CASRPNFPTGELFF.

The V and J genes are TRBV19 and TRBJ1-5; 9 bases are a match to TRBD1. The J segment lost 4 bases and the V segment lost 2 bases, leaving 3 bases of the junction unmatched. Looked up from germline, CDR1 is LNHDA and CDR2 is SQIVND (reference sequence). The CDR3 extends over 15 amino acids. DNA of the CDR3: TGTGCCAGTAGTATAACAGGGGGCGCGAATCAGCCCCAGCATTTT. Translating gives CASSITGGANQPQHF.

This sequence joins TRBV5-1 and TRBJ1-6; D gene uncertain. V lost 5 bases to trimming and J lost 6 bases, with 12 bases between them. The CDR3 sequence is 14 residues long. Germline-derived CDR1 and CDR2 are SGHRS and YFSETQ. Here the CDR3 reads CASREMPLNSPLHF. CDR3 DNA: TGCGCCAGCAGGGAGATGCCTCTTAATTCACCCCTCCACTTT.

This chain connects TRBV6-6 to TRBJ1-2, with 7 bases identical to TRBD1. This CDR3 is built from 14 residues. Losses at the gene ends were 5 bases for V and 8 bases for J; bases not matched to a gene: 11. Germline loops: CDR1 MNHNY, CDR2 SVGAGI (reference sequence). CDR3 in DNA: TGTGCCAGCAGTCGACAGGGCGGAATCAGAGGCTACACCTTC. This gives the protein CASSRQGGIRGYTF.

This rearrangement joins TRBV29-1 to TRBJ1-2; 8 nucleotides agree with TRBD1. CDR1 is SQVTM and CDR2 is ANQGSEA in the germline V gene. Unmatched junction bases numbered 7, after V lost 6 bases and J lost 4 bases. The CDR3 extends over 13 amino acids. CDR3 sequence: CSVVDRAIYGYTF. CDR3 coding DNA: TGCAGCGTCGTGGACAGGGCGATCTATGGCTACACCTTC.

The V gene is TRBV27, the J gene TRBJ1-4, with D possibly matching TRBD1 (6 bases). CDR3 length equals 14 residues. Germline lookup yields CDR1 MNHEY and CDR2 SMNVEV (reference sequence). Trimming took 2 bases from V and 2 from J, leaving 6 bases between them. This CDR3 is CASSLQGTNEKLFF. The CDR3 nucleotides read TGTGCCAGCAGTTTACAGGGGACTAATGAAAAACTGTTTTTT. Full variable domain (missing parts from reference TRBV27 and TRBJ1-4): EAQVTQNPRYLITVTGKKLTVTCSQNMNHEYMSWYRQDPGLGLRQIYYSMNVEVTDKGDVPEGYKVSRKEKRNFPLILESPSPNQTSLYFCASSLQGTNEKLFFGSGTQLSVL.

The chain joins TRBV7-9 to TRBJ1-2, with 10 bases lining up with TRBD1. J lost 6 bases, V lost 5 bases, and 3 bases had no gene match. The CDR3 consists of 13 residues. Germline CDR1 and CDR2: SEHNR and FQNEAQ (reference sequence). The CDR3 coding sequence is TGTGCCAGCAGCATTGACAGGGGGCATGGCTACACCTTC. Translated: CASSIDRGHGYTF.

V is TRBV7-2 and J is TRBJ2-1, with 7 bases identical to TRBD2. Germline CDR1 SGHTA, CDR2 FQGNSA. V gave up 5 bases and J gave up 4 bases; unmatched junction bases: 5. This CDR3 spans 14 amino acids. The CDR3 coding sequence is TGTGCCAGCAGCCGCGGACTAGGGTACAATGAGCAGTTCTTC. This encodes CASSRGLGYNEQFF.

This clone was recorded once. J is TRBJ2-2 and V is TRBV15; 10 nucleotides match TRBD1. Per germline, CDR1 LNHNV and CDR2 YYDKDF (reference sequence). The CDR3 extends over 17 amino acids. J gave up 2 bases and V 4 bases, and 7 bases lay outside the gene matches. CDR3 protein: CATSKGQGVGNTGELFF. For the CDR3, the DNA is TGTGCCACCAGCAAAGGACAGGGGGTTGGAAACACCGGGGAGCTGTTTTTT. The entire variable domain, with the rest obtained from reference TRBV15 and TRBJ2-2, is as follows: DAMVIQNPRYQVTQFGKPVTLSCSQTLNHNVMYWYQQKSSQAPKLLFHYYDKDFNNEADTPDNFQSRRPNTSFCFLDIRSPGLGDTAMYLCATSKGQGVGNTGELFFGEGSRLTVL.

The table lists this clone with a few counts. The gene calls are TRBV27 and TRBJ2-4; no reliable D call. V shed 4 bases and J shed 0 bases, with 10 bases lying between them. Per germline, CDR1 MNHEY and CDR2 SMNVEV (reference sequence). This CDR3 has 15 residues. As DNA, the CDR3 is TGTGCCAGCAGTTCAGCGAATCGAGCCAAAAACATTCAGTACTTC. The encoded protein is CASSSANRAKNIQYF.

The rearrangement uses TRBV30 and TRBJ1-6; possible D gene TRBD1, 6 bases. Trimming left V 4 bases short and J 6 bases short, with 13 bases between. Germline values: CDR1 GTSNPN, CDR2 SVGIG (reference sequence). The CDR3 contains 14 residues. The CDR3 sequence: CAWNFARGNSPLHF. The CDR3, as DNA: TGTGCCTGGAATTTCGCCAGGGGTAATTCACCCCTCCACTTT.

This chain links TRBV6-6 with TRBJ1-6; D unresolved. Trimming left V 3 bases short and J 7 bases short, with 10 bases between. Germline CDR1 and CDR2: MNHNY and SVGAGI (reference sequence). This CDR3 is 14 amino acids long. CDR3 bases: TGTGCCAGCAGTTATGATGTCAGGAATTCACCCCTCCACTTT. Encoded protein: CASSYDVRNSPLHF.

This clone was observed a handful of times. V is TRBV5-1 and J is TRBJ1-1; D gene uncertain. Trimming took off 0 bases at V and 0 bases at J, with 9 bases between the two ends. CDR3 length: 15 residues. Per the germline V gene, CDR1 is SGHRS and CDR2 is YFSETQ. Here the CDR3 DNA reads TGCGCCAGCAGCTTGGACGGTCCCATGAACACTGAAGCTTTCTTT. Translating it yields CASSLDGPMNTEAFF.